Following are 24 T cell receptor beta chains from one sample sequenced in a study of T cell changes during pregnancy in multiple sclerosis. The assay was immunoSEQ multiplex PCR, and TCRdb's table has in-frame clones only and misses some. The table has around 100,000 clones, about nine tenths seen once. The input for sequencing was peripheral blood, taken after pregnancy. Receptor source: a female donor with multiple sclerosis, enrolled in a pregnancy study.

This clone was seen just once. The rearrangement joins TRBV30 to TRBJ2-6; no clear D gene. V lost 5 bases and J lost 1, with 9 bases in between. The germline CDR1 and CDR2 sequences are GTSNPN and SVGIG (reference sequence). This CDR3 comprises 14 residues. The chain's CDR3 is CAWLRDSGANVLTF. The CDR3 region has the DNA TGTGCCTGGCTAAGAGATTCTGGGGCCAACGTCCTGACTTTC.

This rearrangement joins TRBV27 to TRBJ2-6; D is unresolved. Trimming removed 6 bases at V and 2 bases at J, with 11 bases between. The CDR3 spans 15 residues. Germline CDR1 MNHEY, CDR2 SMNVEV (reference sequence). CDR3 DNA: TGTGCCAGCAGCAACTCTCCCACTGGGGCCAACGTCCTGACTTTC. Amino acid sequence: CASSNSPTGANVLTF. Complete variable domain (other parts from reference TRBV27 and TRBJ2-6): EAQVTQNPRYLITVTGKKLTVTCSQNMNHEYMSWYRQDPGLGLRQIYYSMNVEVTDKGDVPEGYKVSRKEKRNFPLILESPSPNQTSLYFCASSNSPTGANVLTFGAGSRLTVL.

The chain links TRBV4-2 to TRBJ1-5, with D uncertain. The CDR3 is made up of 14 amino acids. V was pared by 5 bases and J by 5 bases, with 13 bases between. The germline V gene has CDR1 LGHNA and CDR2 YNFKEQ. The CDR3 protein is CASSLTAPDQPQHF. Here the CDR3 DNA reads TGTGCCAGCAGCTTAACAGCTCCGGATCAGCCCCAGCATTTT.

This chain links TRBV30 with TRBJ1-1, with TRBD1 identical over 7 bases. The CDR3 is made up of 12 amino acids. The germline V gene has CDR1 GTSNPN and CDR2 SVGIG (reference sequence). With V trimmed by 2 bases and J by 8 bases, 5 bases remained unmatched. This chain's CDR3 is CAWSYTTGEAFF. The CDR3 region has the DNA TGTGCCTGGAGTTACACGACAGGGGAAGCTTTCTTT.

In its sample, this clone was seen many times. This rearrangement joins TRBV27 to TRBJ2-2; tentative D call: TRBD1 (5 bases). Looked up from germline, CDR1 is MNHEY and CDR2 is SMNVEV (reference sequence). The V gene lost 4 bases and the J gene lost 1 base, with 13 bases spanning the gap. The CDR3 loop spans 16 amino acids. CDR3 in DNA: TGTGCCAGCAGTTCCCCCGACAGCGAGAACACCGGGGAGCTGTTTTTT. Translated, it gives CASSSPDSENTGELFF.

The rearrangement links TRBV6-5 to TRBJ1-1, with D perhaps matching TRBD1 (5 bases). With 6 bases removed from V and 1 base from J, the gap between germline ends came to 6 bases. The CDR3 spans 12 residues. From germline, CDR1 is MNHEY and CDR2 SVGAGI. CDR3 loop: CASRGPNTEAFF. DNA of the CDR3: TGTGCCAGCAGGGGGCCGAACACTGAAGCTTTCTTT.

V and J are TRBV30 and TRBJ1-5; a weak D match, TRBD1 (6 bases). Trimming pared 0 bases from V and 5 bases from J, leaving 11 bases between. Germline-derived CDR1 and CDR2 are GTSNPN and SVGIG (reference sequence). This CDR3 spans 14 amino acids. The CDR3 reads CAWSVFRGDQPQHF. CDR3 DNA sequence: TGTGCCTGGAGTGTATTCAGGGGCGATCAGCCCCAGCATTTT.

This chain joins TRBV4-2 and TRBJ2-3; 8 bases are a match to TRBD2. CDR1 LGHNA and CDR2 YNFKEQ come from the germline V gene. V was pared by 0 bases and J by 4 bases, with 15 bases of the junction left unmatched. This CDR3 spans 19 amino acids. CDR3 residues: CASSQEKLASGFLSDTQYF. The CDR3 DNA sequence: TGTGCCAGCAGCCAAGAAAAATTAGCTAGCGGGTTTCTATCAGATACGCAGTATTTT.

The CDR3 DNA sequence: TGTGCCAGCAGTGCCGGGATAGCTGGAAACACCATATATTTT. Translating it yields CASSAGIAGNTIYF. V is TRBV2 and J is TRBJ1-3; D not certain. The V end was cut by 4 bases, the J end by 2 bases, with 9 bases between. The length of the CDR3 is 14 residues. The germline gives CDR1 SNHLY, CDR2 FYNNEI.

The V and J genes are TRBV6-5 and TRBJ2-7; 7 positions match TRBD2. The CDR3 runs to 12 residues. Germline assignment: CDR1 MNHEY and CDR2 SVGAGI. J gave up 2 bases and V 10 bases, and 5 bases lay outside the gene matches. The CDR3, as DNA: TGTGCCACCAGGGACTACACCTACGAGCAGTACTTC. Its protein product is CATRDYTYEQYF.

V gene TRBV18 combines with J gene TRBJ1-2; possibly TRBD1 for D (6 bases). This CDR3 is built from 15 residues. Looked up from germline, CDR1 is KGHSH and CDR2 is LQKENI. Trimming shortened V by 6 bases and J by 2 bases, and 16 bases separated the two germline ends. The CDR3 bases are TGTGCCAGCTCCACAAACAGGGTGGAAAACTATGGCTACACCTTC. This translates into CASSTNRVENYGYTF.

This clone occurred once. The chain has TRBV20-1 and TRBJ1-2; possible D gene TRBD1, 5 bases. With 3 bases removed from V and 7 bases from J, the gap between germline ends came to 9 bases. The CDR3 contains 11 residues. CDR1 is DFQATT, CDR2 SNEGSKA, per germline (reference sequence). In DNA form, the CDR3 reads TGCAGTGCTAGCCCGGGACTTGGCTACACCTTC. It is translated as CSASPGLGYTF.

The chain couples TRBV19 to TRBJ2-3, with D perhaps TRBD2 (6 bases). Looked up from germline, CDR1 is LNHDA and CDR2 is SQIVND (reference sequence). The CDR3 runs 14 residues. V lost 4 bases and J lost 0, with 8 bases in between. DNA of the CDR3: TGTGCCAGTAGTAGGGGACTGAGCACAGATACGCAGTATTTT. Protein sequence: CASSRGLSTDTQYF. Full variable domain (rest looked up from reference TRBV19 and TRBJ2-3): DGGITQSPKYLFRKEGQNVTLSCEQNLNHDAMYWYRQDPGQGLRLIYYSQIVNDFQKGDIAEGYSVSREKKESFPLTVTSAQKNPTAFYLCASSRGLSTDTQYFGPGTRLTVL.

The gene calls are TRBV6-5 and TRBJ1-2; 9 nucleotides agree with TRBD1. Germline V CDR1 and CDR2: MNHEY, SVGAGI. The CDR3 length is 15 residues. J was trimmed by 4 bases and V by 2 bases; bases with no gene match: 5. The CDR3 spells CASSYHRGRLYGYTF. CDR3 in DNA: TGTGCCAGCAGTTACCACAGGGGGCGCCTCTATGGCTACACCTTC.

The rearrangement uses TRBV7-2 and TRBJ2-2; 11 nucleotides align to TRBD1. The CDR3 has 16 residues. V lost 2 bases and J lost 5; bases outside the gene matches: 4. The germline gives CDR1 SGHTA, CDR2 FQGNSA. The CDR3 DNA sequence: TGTGCCAGCAGCTTACTGGGGACAGGGGGTACCGGGGAGCTGTTTTTT. Translating it yields CASSLLGTGGTGELFF.

The genes are TRBV4-2 and TRBJ2-2; TRBD2 matches 9 bases. Germline loops: CDR1 LGHNA, CDR2 YNFKEQ. There are 17 residues in the CDR3. V shed 7 bases, J shed 7 bases, and the junction held 16 bases outside the gene matches. CDR3 coding DNA: TGTGCCAGCACGCGCGGTAGTAGCGGGAGTATGGGCGGGGAGCTGTTTTTT. Translating it yields CASTRGSSGSMGGELFF.

V usage is TRBV7-3 and J usage is TRBJ2-1; the D gene is possibly TRBD1 (6 bases). Germline-derived CDR1 and CDR2 are SGHTA and FQGTGA. Trimming took 8 bases from V and 5 from J, leaving 13 bases between them. The CDR3 contains 13 residues. The CDR3 is CASASDRNNEQFF. The CDR3 nucleotides are TGTGCCAGCGCCTCTGACAGGAACAATGAGCAGTTCTTC.

The rearrangement links TRBV9 to TRBJ2-2, with D possibly being TRBD1 (5 bases). Germline CDR1 and CDR2: SGDLS and YYNGEE. The CDR3 consists of 15 residues. Trimming left V 0 bases short and J 5 bases short, with 11 bases between. DNA of the CDR3: TGTGCCAGCAGCGTAGTGGGAAGGGGAACCGGGGAGCTGTTTTTT. This sequence encodes CASSVVGRGTGELFF.

The genes are TRBV29-1 and TRBJ1-1; 9 bases are a match to TRBD1. V trimming: 6 bases; J trimming: 6 bases; junction bases outside the gene matches: 8. Looked up from germline, CDR1 is SQVTM and CDR2 is ANQGSEA. CDR3 length: 13 residues. The CDR3 loop is CSVRDREGAEAFF. As DNA, the CDR3 is TGCAGCGTACGGGACAGGGAGGGAGCTGAAGCTTTCTTT. Complete variable domain (other parts from reference TRBV29-1 and TRBJ1-1): SAVISQKPSRDICQRGTSLTIQCQVDSQVTMMFWYRQQPGQSLTLIATANQGSEATYESGFVIDKFPISRPNLTFSTLTVSNMSPEDSSIYLCSVRDREGAEAFFGQGTRLTVV.

J is TRBJ1-1 and V is TRBV9, with TRBD1 matching over 9 bases. Trimming removed 2 bases from V and 10 bases from J; junction bases left unmatched: 9. This CDR3 region has 14 residues. Germline assignment: CDR1 SGDLS and CDR2 YYNGEE. The CDR3 loop is CASSVIGPGQGAFF. For the CDR3, the DNA is TGTGCCAGCAGCGTCATAGGGCCGGGACAGGGAGCTTTCTTT.

This clone was observed a handful of times. V is TRBV28 and J is TRBJ1-5; D remains ambiguous. This CDR3 region has 14 residues. V was cut by 1 base and J by 6 bases, with 10 bases left in between. Germline V gene sequence: CDR1 MDHEN, CDR2 SYDVKM. The CDR3 loop reads CASSLSGEAQPQHF. The CDR3 bases are TGTGCCAGCAGTTTATCGGGTGAGGCTCAGCCCCAGCATTTT. The full variable domain, in which reference TRBV28 and TRBJ1-5 provide the parts outside the CDR3, is DVKVTQSSRYLVKRTGEKVFLECVQDMDHENMFWYRQDPGLGLRLIYFSYDVKMKEKGDIPEGYSVSREKKERFSLILESASTNQTSMYLCASSLSGEAQPQHFGDGTRLSIL.

J is TRBJ2-1 and V is TRBV15; 7 nucleotides agree with TRBD1. This CDR3 spans 17 amino acids. Losses at the gene ends were 1 base for V and 6 bases for J; bases not matched to a gene: 12. Germline-derived CDR1 and CDR2 are LNHNV and YYDKDF (reference sequence). DNA for the CDR3: TGTGCCACCAGCAGAGGACCTGGCCGGGACAGCAGCAATGAGCAGTTCTTC. Protein product: CATSRGPGRDSSNEQFF.

The chain recombines TRBV11-2 with TRBJ2-2; 7 positions match TRBD1. The CDR3 totals 17 residues. Germline trimming cut 0 bases from V and 1 base from J; bases unmatched to any gene: 5. Per the germline V gene, CDR1 is SGHAT and CDR2 is FQNNGV. The CDR3 loop is CASSLEERTGNTGELFF. CDR3 nucleotide sequence: TGTGCCAGCAGCTTAGAAGAAAGGACAGGGAACACCGGGGAGCTGTTTTTT.

The rearrangement links TRBV11-2 to TRBJ1-6; the match to TRBD1 covers 7 bases. The CDR3 extends over 14 amino acids. V lost 5 bases to trimming and J lost 5 bases; unmatched junction nucleotides: 3. Germline V gives CDR1 SGHAT, CDR2 FQNNGV. The CDR3 DNA follows: TGTGCCAGCAGCCGGACAGGTGATAATTCACCCCTCCACTTT. Translation gives CASSRTGDNSPLHF.